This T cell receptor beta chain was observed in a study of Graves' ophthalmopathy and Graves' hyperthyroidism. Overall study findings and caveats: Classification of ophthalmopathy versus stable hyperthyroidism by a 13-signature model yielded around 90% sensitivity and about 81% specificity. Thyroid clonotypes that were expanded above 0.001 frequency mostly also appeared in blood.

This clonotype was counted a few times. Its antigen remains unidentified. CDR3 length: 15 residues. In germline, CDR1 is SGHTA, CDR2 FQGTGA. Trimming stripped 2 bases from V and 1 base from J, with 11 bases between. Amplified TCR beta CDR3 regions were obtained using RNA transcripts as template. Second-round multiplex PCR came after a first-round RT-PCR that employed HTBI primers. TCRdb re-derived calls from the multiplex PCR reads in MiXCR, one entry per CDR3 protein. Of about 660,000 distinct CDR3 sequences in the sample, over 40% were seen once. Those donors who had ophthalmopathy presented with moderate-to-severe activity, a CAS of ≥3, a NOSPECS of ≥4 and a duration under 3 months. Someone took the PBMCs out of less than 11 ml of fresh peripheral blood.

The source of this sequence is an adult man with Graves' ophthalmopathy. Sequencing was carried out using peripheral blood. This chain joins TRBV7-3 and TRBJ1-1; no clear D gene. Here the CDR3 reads CASSLSGYPNTEAFF. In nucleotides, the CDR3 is TGTGCCAGCAGCTTATCTGGGTATCCGAACACTGAAGCTTTCTTT.